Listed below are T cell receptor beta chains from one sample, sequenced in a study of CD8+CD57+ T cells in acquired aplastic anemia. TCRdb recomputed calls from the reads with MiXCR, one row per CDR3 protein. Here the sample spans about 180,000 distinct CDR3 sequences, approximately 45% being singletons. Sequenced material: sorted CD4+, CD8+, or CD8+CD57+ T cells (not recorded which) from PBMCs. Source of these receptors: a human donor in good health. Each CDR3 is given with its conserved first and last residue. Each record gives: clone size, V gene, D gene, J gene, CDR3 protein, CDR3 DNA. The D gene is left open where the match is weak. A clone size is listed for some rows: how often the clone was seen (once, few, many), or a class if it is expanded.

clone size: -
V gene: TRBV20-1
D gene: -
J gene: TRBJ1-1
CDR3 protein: CSVGGPSTEAFF
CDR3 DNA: TGCAGTGTTGGGGGGCCCAGCACTGAAGCTTTCTTT

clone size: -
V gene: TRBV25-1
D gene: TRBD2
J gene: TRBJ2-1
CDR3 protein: CASSRAGGPDEQFF
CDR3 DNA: TGTGCCAGCAGCCGAGCGGGAGGGCCAGACGAGCAGTTCTTC

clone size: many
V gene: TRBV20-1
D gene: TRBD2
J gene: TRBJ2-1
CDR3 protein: CSARSLAGAYNEQFF
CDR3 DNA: TGCAGTGCTAGATCTCTAGCGGGAGCCTACAATGAGCAGTTCTTC

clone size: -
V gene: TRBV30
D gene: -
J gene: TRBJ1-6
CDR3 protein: CAWRTGSYNSPLHF
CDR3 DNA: TGTGCCTGGAGAACAGGCTCCTATAATTCACCCCTCCACTTT

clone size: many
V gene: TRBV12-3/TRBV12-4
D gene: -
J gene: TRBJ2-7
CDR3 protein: CASVDSTGRGYF
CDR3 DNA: TGTGCCAGTGTTGACTCTACGGGGCGTGGGTACTTC

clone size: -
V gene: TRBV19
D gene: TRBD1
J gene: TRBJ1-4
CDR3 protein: CASSIYSDRMDEKLFF
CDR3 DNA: TGTGCCAGTAGTATATATTCGGACAGGATGGATGAAAAACTGTTTTTT

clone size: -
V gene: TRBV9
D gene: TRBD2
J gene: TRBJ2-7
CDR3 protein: CASSISSGSQYEQYF
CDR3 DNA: TGTGCCAGCAGCATCTCTAGCGGGAGCCAGTACGAGCAGTACTTC

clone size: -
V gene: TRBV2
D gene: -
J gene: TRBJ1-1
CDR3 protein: CASNFQLNTEAFF
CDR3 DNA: TGTGCCAGCAATTTCCAGTTGAACACTGAAGCTTTCTTT

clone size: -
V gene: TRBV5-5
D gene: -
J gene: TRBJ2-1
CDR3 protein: CASSSGGGEQFF
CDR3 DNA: TGTGCCAGCAGCTCCGGGGGCGGTGAGCAGTTCTTC

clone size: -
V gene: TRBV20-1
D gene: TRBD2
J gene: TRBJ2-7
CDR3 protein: CSARTSGGQGGPYEQYF
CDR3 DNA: TGCAGTGCTAGGACTAGCGGGGGTCAAGGTGGGCCCTACGAGCAGTACTTC

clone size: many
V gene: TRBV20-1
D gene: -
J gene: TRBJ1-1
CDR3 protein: CSARSSTFGAFF
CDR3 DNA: TGCAGTGCTAGGTCCAGTACCTTCGGAGCTTTCTTT

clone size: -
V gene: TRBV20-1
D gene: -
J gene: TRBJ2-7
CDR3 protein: CSARGGLAYEQYF
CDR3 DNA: TGCAGTGCTAGAGGGGGTCTAGCTTACGAGCAGTACTTC

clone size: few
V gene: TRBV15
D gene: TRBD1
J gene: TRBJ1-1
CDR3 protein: CATSSGPGQRF
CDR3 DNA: TGTGCCACCAGCTCCGGACCGGGACAGCGATTT

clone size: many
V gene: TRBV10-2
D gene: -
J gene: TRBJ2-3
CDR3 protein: CASSQQGYTDTQYF
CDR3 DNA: TGCGCCAGCAGCCAACAGGGCTACACAGATACGCAGTATTTT

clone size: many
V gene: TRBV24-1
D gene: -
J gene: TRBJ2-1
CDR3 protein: CATGITGGPYNEQFF
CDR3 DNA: TGTGCCACCGGCATTACTGGGGGGCCCTACAATGAGCAGTTCTTC

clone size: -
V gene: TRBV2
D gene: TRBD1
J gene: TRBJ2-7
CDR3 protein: CASSVAGTGNYEQYF
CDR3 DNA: TGTGCCAGCAGTGTTGCCGGGACAGGGAACTACGAGCAGTACTTC

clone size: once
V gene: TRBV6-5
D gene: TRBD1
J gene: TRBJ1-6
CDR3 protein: CASSSPTGGYISPLHF
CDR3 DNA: TGTGCCAGCAGTTCCCCGACAGGGGGTTATATTTCACCCCTCCACTTT

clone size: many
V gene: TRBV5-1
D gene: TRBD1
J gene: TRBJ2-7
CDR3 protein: CASSSGTASGEHYEQYF
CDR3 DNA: TGCGCCAGCAGCTCCGGGACAGCTTCTGGAGAACACTACGAGCAGTACTTC

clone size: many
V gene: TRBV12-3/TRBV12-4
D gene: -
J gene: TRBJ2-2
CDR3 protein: CASSLGAASDTGELFF
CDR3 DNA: TGTGCCAGCAGTTTAGGGGCAGCGTCGGACACCGGGGAGCTGTTTTTT

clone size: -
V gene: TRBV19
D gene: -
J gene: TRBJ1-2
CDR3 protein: CASSTSGQLYGYTF
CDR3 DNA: TGTGCCAGTAGTACGTCTGGACAGCTATATGGCTACACCTTC

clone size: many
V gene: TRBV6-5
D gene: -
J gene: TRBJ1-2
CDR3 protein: CASSGTGTHYGYTF
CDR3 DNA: TGTGCCAGCAGCGGAACCGGGACACACTATGGCTACACCTTC

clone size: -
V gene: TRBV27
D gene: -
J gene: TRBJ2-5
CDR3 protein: CASSLSPGAYETQYF
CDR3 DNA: TGTGCCAGCAGTTTATCGCCAGGGGCGTACGAGACCCAGTACTTC

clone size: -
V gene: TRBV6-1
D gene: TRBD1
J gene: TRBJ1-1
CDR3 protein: CASKGAVTEAFF
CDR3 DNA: TGTGCCAGTAAGGGGGCGGTCACTGAAGCTTTCTTT

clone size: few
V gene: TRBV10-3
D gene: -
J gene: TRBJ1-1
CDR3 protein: CAISELGRAFF
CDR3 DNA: TGTGCCATCAGTGAGCTTGGCCGAGCTTTCTTT

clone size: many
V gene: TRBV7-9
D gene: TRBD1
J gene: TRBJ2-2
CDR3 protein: CASRRTGATNTGELFF
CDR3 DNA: TGTGCCAGCAGACGAACAGGGGCGACCAACACCGGGGAGCTGTTTTTT

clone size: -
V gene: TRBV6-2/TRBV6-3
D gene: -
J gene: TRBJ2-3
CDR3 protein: CASSYSDRGPSTDTQYF
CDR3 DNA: TGTGCCAGCAGTTACTCGGACCGCGGGCCTAGCACAGATACGCAGTATTTT

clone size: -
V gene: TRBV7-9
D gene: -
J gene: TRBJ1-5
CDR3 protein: CASSPEGSGDQPQHF
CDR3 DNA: TGTGCCAGCAGCCCAGAAGGGTCAGGGGATCAGCCCCAGCATTTT

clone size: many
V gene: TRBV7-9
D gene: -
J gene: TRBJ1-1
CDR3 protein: CASSFQANTEAFF
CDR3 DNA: TGTGCCAGCAGCTTCCAGGCGAACACTGAAGCTTTCTTT

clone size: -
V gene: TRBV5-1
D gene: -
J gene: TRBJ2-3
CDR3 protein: CASSLDLGARDTQYF
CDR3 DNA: TGCGCCAGCAGCTTGGATCTGGGGGCTAGAGATACGCAGTATTTT

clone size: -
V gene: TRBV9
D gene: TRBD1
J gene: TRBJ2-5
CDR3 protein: CASSVAQGALQETQYF
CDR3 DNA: TGTGCCAGCAGCGTCGCCCAGGGGGCTCTCCAAGAGACCCAGTACTTC

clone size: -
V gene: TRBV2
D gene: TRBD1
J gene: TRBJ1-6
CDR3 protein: CASLGQGNSPLHF
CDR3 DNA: TGTGCCAGCCTCGGACAGGGTAATTCACCCCTCCACTTT

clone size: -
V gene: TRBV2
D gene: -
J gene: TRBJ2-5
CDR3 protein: CASSESGLRGETQYF
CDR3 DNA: TGTGCCAGCAGTGAATCAGGCCTGAGGGGGGAGACCCAGTACTTC

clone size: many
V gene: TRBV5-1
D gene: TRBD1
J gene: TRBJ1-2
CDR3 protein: CASSFLRDSQTYGYTF
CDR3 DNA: TGCGCCAGCAGCTTCCTCCGGGACAGTCAAACCTATGGCTACACCTTC

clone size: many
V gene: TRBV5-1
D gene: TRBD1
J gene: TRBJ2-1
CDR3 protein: CASSLAGTGNYNEQFF
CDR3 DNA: TGCGCCAGCAGCTTGGCCGGGACAGGGAACTACAATGAGCAGTTCTTC

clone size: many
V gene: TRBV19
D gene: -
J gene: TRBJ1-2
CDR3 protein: CASSMSGGAPGYTF
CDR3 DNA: TGTGCCAGTAGTATGTCGGGGGGGGCACCCGGCTACACCTTC

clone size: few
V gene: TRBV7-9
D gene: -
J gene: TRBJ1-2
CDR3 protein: CASSFTGKGYGYTF
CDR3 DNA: TGTGCCAGCAGCTTCACAGGGAAGGGGTATGGCTACACCTTC

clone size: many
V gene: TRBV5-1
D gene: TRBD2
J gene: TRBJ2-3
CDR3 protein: CASSLEIRGVTDTQYF
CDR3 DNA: TGCGCCAGCAGCTTGGAGATTCGGGGGGTCACAGATACGCAGTATTTT

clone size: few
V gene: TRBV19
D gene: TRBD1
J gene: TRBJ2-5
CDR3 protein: CASSPGGGRGETQYF
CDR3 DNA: TGTGCCAGTAGTCCAGGGGGCGGGCGTGGAGAGACCCAGTACTTC

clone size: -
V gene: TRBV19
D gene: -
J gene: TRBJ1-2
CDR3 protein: CASSIPGGDGWGYTF
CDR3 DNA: TGTGCCAGTAGTATACCGGGGGGCGACGGTTGGGGCTACACCTTC

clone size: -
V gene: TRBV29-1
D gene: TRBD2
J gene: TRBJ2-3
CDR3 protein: CSVDLSGRRTQYF
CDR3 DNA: TGCAGCGTTGATCTGAGCGGGAGACGTACGCAGTATTTT

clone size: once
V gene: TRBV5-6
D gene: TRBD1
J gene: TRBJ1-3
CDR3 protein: CASSVGQGANTIYF
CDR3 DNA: TGTGCCAGCAGCGTTGGACAGGGGGCAAACACCATATATTTT

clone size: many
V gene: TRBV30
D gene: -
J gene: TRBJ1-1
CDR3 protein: CASCQGNTEAFF
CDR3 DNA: TGTGCCTCGTGTCAGGGGAACACTGAAGCTTTCTTT

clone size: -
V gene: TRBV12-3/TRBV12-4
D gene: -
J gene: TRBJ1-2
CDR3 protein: CASSPTERGYTF
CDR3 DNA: TGTGCCAGCAGTCCAACAGAGCGTGGCTACACCTTC

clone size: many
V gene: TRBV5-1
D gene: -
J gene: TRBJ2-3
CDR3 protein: CASSLVAGSFTDTQYF
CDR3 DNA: TGCGCCAGCAGCTTGGTTGCGGGTTCCTTCACAGATACGCAGTATTTT

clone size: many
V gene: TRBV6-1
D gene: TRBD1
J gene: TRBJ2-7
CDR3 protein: CASSRGQGPYEQYF
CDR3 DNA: TGTGCCAGCAGTCGGGGACAGGGGCCGTACGAGCAGTACTTC

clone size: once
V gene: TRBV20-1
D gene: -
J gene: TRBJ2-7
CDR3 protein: CSARSRGSYEQYF
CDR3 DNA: TGCAGTGCTAGATCTCGGGGATCCTACGAGCAGTACTTC

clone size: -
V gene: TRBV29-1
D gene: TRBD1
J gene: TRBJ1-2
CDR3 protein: CSVAGQGGYGYTF
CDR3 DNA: TGCAGCGTCGCGGGACAGGGGGGCTATGGCTACACCTTC

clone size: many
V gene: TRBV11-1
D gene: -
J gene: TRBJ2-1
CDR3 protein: CASSPIRGYDNEQFF
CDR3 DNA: TGTGCCAGCAGCCCCATACGGGGGTATGACAATGAGCAGTTCTTC

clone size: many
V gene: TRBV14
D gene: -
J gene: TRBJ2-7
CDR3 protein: CASSQDRGGGYEQYF
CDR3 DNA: TGTGCCAGCAGCCAAGATCGTGGAGGGGGCTACGAGCAGTACTTC

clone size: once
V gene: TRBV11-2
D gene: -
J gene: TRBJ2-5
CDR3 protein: CASSPGGGARETQYF
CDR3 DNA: TGTGCCAGCAGCCCAGGTGGGGGAGCCCGGGAGACCCAGTACTTC

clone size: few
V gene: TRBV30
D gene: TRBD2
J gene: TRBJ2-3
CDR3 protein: CAWSQAGAVDTQYF
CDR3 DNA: TGTGCCTGGAGTCAAGCGGGAGCCGTAGATACGCAGTATTTT

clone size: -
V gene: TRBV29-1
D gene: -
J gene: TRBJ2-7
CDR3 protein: CSVEDSGTPPYEQYF
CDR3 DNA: TGCAGCGTCGAAGACAGCGGGACACCTCCCTACGAGCAGTACTTC

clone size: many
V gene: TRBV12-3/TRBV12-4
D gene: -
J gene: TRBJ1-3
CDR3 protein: CASSFGWGSGSGNTIYF
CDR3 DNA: TGTGCCAGCAGTTTCGGGTGGGGCAGTGGCTCTGGAAACACCATATATTTT

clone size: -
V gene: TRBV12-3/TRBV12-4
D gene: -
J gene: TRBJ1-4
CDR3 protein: CASSSLTVNEKLFF
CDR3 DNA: TGTGCCAGCAGTTCACTGACGGTAAATGAAAAACTGTTTTTT

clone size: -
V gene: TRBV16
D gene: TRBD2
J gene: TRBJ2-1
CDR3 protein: CASSQSQGGEQFF
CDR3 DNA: TGTGCCAGCAGCCAATCCCAGGGAGGGGAGCAGTTCTTC

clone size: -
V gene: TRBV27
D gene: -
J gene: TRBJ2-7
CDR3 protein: CASSRLDSYEQYF
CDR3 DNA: TGTGCCAGCAGTCGATTGGACAGCTACGAGCAGTACTTC

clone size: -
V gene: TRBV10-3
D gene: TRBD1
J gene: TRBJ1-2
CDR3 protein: CAISDFTGGYGYTF
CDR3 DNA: TGTGCCATCAGTGACTTCACAGGGGGCTATGGCTACACCTTC

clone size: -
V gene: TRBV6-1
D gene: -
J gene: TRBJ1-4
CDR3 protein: CASRARGATNEKLFF
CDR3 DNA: TGTGCCAGCAGGGCTCGGGGTGCAACTAATGAAAAACTGTTTTTT